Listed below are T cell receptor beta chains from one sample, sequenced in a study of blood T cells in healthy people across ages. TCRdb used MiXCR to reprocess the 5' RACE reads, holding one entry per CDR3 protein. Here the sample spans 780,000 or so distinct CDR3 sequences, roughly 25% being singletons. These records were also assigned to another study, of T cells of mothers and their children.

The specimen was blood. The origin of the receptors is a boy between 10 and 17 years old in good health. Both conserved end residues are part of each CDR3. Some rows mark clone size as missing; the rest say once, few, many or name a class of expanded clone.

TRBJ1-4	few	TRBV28	CASSLYNEKLFF
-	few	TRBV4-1	CASSQDYLSYEQYF
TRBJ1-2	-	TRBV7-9	CASSPVVGANYGYTF
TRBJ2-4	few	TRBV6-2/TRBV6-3	CASSYSAGQASDIQYF
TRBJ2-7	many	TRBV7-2	CASSSRTGVYEQYF
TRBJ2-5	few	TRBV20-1	CRSDRGAGEQYF
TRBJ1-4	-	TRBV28	CASRTPRRGGEKLFF
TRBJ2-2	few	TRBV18	CASSPDSLATGELFF
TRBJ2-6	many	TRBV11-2	CASSFGENLNSGANVLTF
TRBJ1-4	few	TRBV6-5	CASSYGTNEKLFF
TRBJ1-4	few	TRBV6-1	CASSPGEGYVNEKLFF
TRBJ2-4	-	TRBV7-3	CASSPGPGTAAKNIQYF
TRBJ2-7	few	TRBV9	CASSADGQGGIEQYF
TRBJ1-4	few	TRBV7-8	CASSYGQGVNEKLFF
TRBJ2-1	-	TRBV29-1	CSALKSSYNEQFF
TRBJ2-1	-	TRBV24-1	CATSDPKQGATFNEQFF
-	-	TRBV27	CASSLSGMQETQYF
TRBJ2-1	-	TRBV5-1	CASAGLAVNNEQFF
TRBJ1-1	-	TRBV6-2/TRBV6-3	CASSHDRVQTEAFF
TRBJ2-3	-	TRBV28	CASSFTPPDTDTQYF
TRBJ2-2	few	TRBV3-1	CASSQGRTVELFF
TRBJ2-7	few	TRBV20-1	CSVPPPLRPSSYEQYF
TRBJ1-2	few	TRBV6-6	CASSQSGQGYGYTF
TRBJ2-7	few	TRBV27	CASSLGAVGVEQYF
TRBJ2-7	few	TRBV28	CASRNYTMVYEQYF
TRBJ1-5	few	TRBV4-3	CASSQDLEPPTYSNQPQHF
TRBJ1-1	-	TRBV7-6	CASSEPGRLNTEAFF
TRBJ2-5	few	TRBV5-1	CASSLSGRGIETQYF
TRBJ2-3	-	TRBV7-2	CASSLHRASGTDTQYF
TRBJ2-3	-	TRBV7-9	CASTQPSSTDTQYF
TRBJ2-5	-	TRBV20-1	CRAWLAGVGTQYF
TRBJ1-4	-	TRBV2	CASSLQGSLSNEKLFF
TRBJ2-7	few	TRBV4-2	CASSQTSESSYGQYF
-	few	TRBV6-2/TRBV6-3	CASSGRHLPYEQYF
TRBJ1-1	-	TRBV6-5	CASSYSVAPGTEAFF
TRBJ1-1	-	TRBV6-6	CASRRTKQGAPEAFF
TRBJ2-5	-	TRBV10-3	CAIADGGQETQYF
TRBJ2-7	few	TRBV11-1	CASSLSPTGRNLYEQYF
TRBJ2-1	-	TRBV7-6	CASSLVREAYNEQFF
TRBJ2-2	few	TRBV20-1	CSARRGSGELFF
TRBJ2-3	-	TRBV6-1	CASSPTSGRARTTDTQYF
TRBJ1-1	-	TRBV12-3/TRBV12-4	CASSRNTNTEAFF
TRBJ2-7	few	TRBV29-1	CSVGTAFYEQYF
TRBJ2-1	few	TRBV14	CASSQAAGYYNEQFF
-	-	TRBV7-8	CASSQPGGTGDIGGETQYF